The 18 T cell receptor beta chains below come from one sample, sequenced in a study of Ad26.COV2.S vaccination and SARS-CoV-2 variants. Sequenced by immunoSEQ multiplex PCR; TCRdb stores in-frame clones only, minus some. The sample has roughly 700,000 clones, 89% seen once. Indicated treatment: 15 to 20 received Ad26.COV2.S at low or high dose, single or two shots; roughly five received placebo; per-sample allocation not given. The samples were gathered on day 63 after the first injection of vaccine or placebo. The sample in question was peripheral blood, obtained in a trial of Ad26.COV2.S vaccine versus placebo. The source is a person between 18 and 59 years old who received the Ad26.COV2.S COVID-19 vaccine or a placebo.

This clone was seen only once. Other DNA sequences in the sample encode the same CDR3. The chain links TRBV27 to TRBJ2-5, with D possibly being TRBD1 (5 bases). The germline CDR1 and CDR2 sequences are MNHEY and SMNVEV (reference sequence). The length of the CDR3 is 15 residues. The V gene lost 0 bases and the J gene lost 2 bases, with 10 bases spanning the gap. The CDR3 here is CASSLSGRGQETQYF. DNA of the CDR3: TGTGCCAGCAGTTTATCGGGAAGGGGTCAAGAGACCCAGTACTTC.

The rearrangement links TRBV18 to TRBJ2-5; no firm D call. The V end lost 6 bases, the J end lost 3 bases, and 11 bases lay between the germline ends. Germline CDR1 and CDR2: KGHSH and LQKENI. The CDR3 sequence is 13 residues long. The CDR3 DNA follows: TGTGCCAGCTCCCTGACACAAAAAGAGACCCAGTACTTC. As protein: CASSLTQKETQYF.

The chain carries TRBV30 and TRBJ1-6; a possible D gene is TRBD1 (6 bases). Trimming took 5 bases from V and 7 from J, leaving 12 bases between them. CDR1 is GTSNPN, CDR2 SVGIG, per germline (reference sequence). The CDR3 totals 13 residues. The DNA for the CDR3 is TGTGCCTGGCGACAGGTTGGGAATTCACCCCTCCACTTT. This codes for CAWRQVGNSPLHF.

The chain's CDR3 is CASSSQGVETQYF. The CDR3 DNA is TGTGCCAGCAGCTCACAGGGGGTTGAGACCCAGTACTTC. This rearrangement joins TRBV11-2 to TRBJ2-5; TRBD1 agrees at 8 bases. Per the germline V gene, CDR1 is SGHAT and CDR2 is FQNNGV. J gave up 5 bases and V 4 bases, and 3 bases lay outside the gene matches. This CDR3 is 13 amino acids long.

The V and J genes are TRBV9 and TRBJ1-3; a possible D gene is TRBD1 (6 bases). Germline V CDR1 and CDR2: SGDLS, YYNGEE. This CDR3 comprises 17 residues. Trimming stripped 4 bases from V and 4 bases from J, with 21 bases between. In nucleotides, the CDR3 is TGTGCCAGCAGCCCGTCGGATGGCCCCGGGGGCGGAAACACCATATATTTT. Its translation: CASSPSDGPGGGNTIYF. The full variable domain, rest sourced from reference TRBV9 and TRBJ1-3, is DSGVTQTPKHLITATGQRVTLRCSPRSGDLSVYWYQQSLDQGLQFLIQYYNGEERAKGNILERFSAQQFPDLHSELNLSSLELGDSALYFCASSPSDGPGGGNTIYFGEGSWLTVV.

The V gene is TRBV18, the J gene TRBJ1-5; D is ambiguous. The CDR3 consists of 15 residues. Germline values: CDR1 KGHSH, CDR2 LQKENI. Trimming stripped 2 bases from V and 3 bases from J, with 11 bases between. The CDR3 nucleotides are TGTGCCAGCTCACCAGTCGAGGGTTCCAATCAGCCCCAGCATTTT. Protein sequence: CASSPVEGSNQPQHF.

The genes are TRBV4-1 and TRBJ2-1; D gene unclear. Germline values: CDR1 MGHRA, CDR2 YSYEKL. The CDR3 runs to 16 residues. The V end was cut by 0 bases, the J end by 4 bases, with 13 bases between. The CDR3 coding sequence is TGCGCCAGCAGCCAAGACTGGAGACTGAGATACAATGAGCAGTTCTTC. This codes for CASSQDWRLRYNEQFF.

The chain joins TRBV12-2 to TRBJ2-6; the D call in the table, TRBD2, was not verified against the DNA. TRBV12-2 corresponds to a pseudogene. The CDR3 sequence is 14 residues long. CDR3 nucleotide sequence: TGTGCAAGTCGCTTTCCTTCTGGGGCCAACGTCCTGACTTTC. This gives the protein CASRFPSGANVLTF.

This clone was observed a single time. The V gene is TRBV5-4, the J gene TRBJ2-7, with 8 positions matching TRBD1. Germline lookup yields CDR1 SGHNT and CDR2 YYREEE (reference sequence). V shed 7 bases, J shed 2 bases, and the junction held 8 bases outside the gene matches. The CDR3 spans 14 residues. CDR3 DNA sequence: TGTGCCAGCGGAACTATACAGGGGGCCTACGAGCAGTACTTC. Protein product: CASGTIQGAYEQYF.

V usage is TRBV10-3 and J usage is TRBJ2-5, with 10 bases identical to TRBD1. V lost 6 bases, J lost 7 bases, and 8 bases stayed unmatched. The CDR3 sequence is 14 residues long. CDR1 ENHRY and CDR2 SYGVKD come from the germline V gene. CDR3: CAISTGTGEGTQYF. The CDR3 DNA sequence: TGTGCCATCAGCACCGGGACAGGGGAAGGGACCCAGTACTTC.

The rearrangement joins TRBV24-1 to TRBJ2-1; D is possibly TRBD2 (5 bases). Germline V gene data show CDR1 as KGHDR and CDR2 as SFDVKD. V lost 3 bases to trimming and J lost 0 bases, with 11 bases between them. This CDR3 comprises 16 residues. Here the CDR3 reads CATSDRRESSYNEQFF. DNA for the CDR3: TGTGCCACCAGTGATCGTCGGGAAAGCTCCTACAATGAGCAGTTCTTC.

V and J are TRBV7-9 and TRBJ2-1; no definite D call. This CDR3 spans 12 amino acids. In germline, CDR1 is SEHNR, CDR2 FQNEAQ (reference sequence). V was clipped by 1 base and J by 10 bases, with 8 bases between them. In DNA, the CDR3 is TGTGCCAGCAGCTTAGAGTACGGGGAGCAGTTCTTC. Residues: CASSLEYGEQFF.

This chain links TRBV7-2 with TRBJ1-2; D ambiguous. The ends were cut back, 4 bases at V and 8 bases at J, with 14 bases in the middle. This CDR3 contains 13 residues. Germline-derived CDR1 and CDR2 are SGHTA and FQGNSA. The CDR3 DNA sequence: TGTGCCAGCAGCTCGACACATTACGGAGGCTACACCTTC. This codes for CASSSTHYGGYTF.

The V call is TRBV6-5, the J call TRBJ2-5; 9 bases map to TRBD2. This CDR3 spans 12 amino acids. CDR1 is MNHEY and CDR2 is SVGAGI in the germline V gene. After removal of 10 bases from V and 4 bases from J, the junction contained 4 bases not matched to a gene. CDR3 loop: CATKAGGETQYF. CDR3 DNA sequence: TGTGCCACCAAAGCGGGAGGAGAGACCCAGTACTTC.

The V gene is TRBV7-3, the J gene TRBJ2-6; D tentatively reads TRBD1 or TRBD2 (5 bases each). Germline values: CDR1 SGHTA, CDR2 FQGTGA. The length of the CDR3 is 16 residues. The V end was cut by 5 bases, the J end by 0 bases, with 11 bases between. In DNA form, the CDR3 reads TGTGCCAGCAGCCCGGGGACCTTCTCTGGGGCCAACGTCCTGACTTTC. Translation: CASSPGTFSGANVLTF. The full variable domain, completed using reference TRBV7-3 and TRBJ2-6, is GAGVSQTPSNKVTEKGKYVELRCDPISGHTALYWYRQSLGQGPEFLIYFQGTGAADDSGLPNDRFFAVRPEGSVSTLKIQRTERGDSAVYLCASSPGTFSGANVLTFGAGSRLTVL.

This clone was seen only once. The chain recombines TRBV18 with TRBJ2-2; no reliable D call. The CDR3 is made up of 13 amino acids. CDR1 is KGHSH, CDR2 LQKENI, per germline. Trimming pared 0 bases from V and 4 bases from J, leaving 3 bases between. For the CDR3, the DNA is TGTGCCAGCTCACCACCAGCCACCGGGGAGCTGTTTTTT. Residues: CASSPPATGELFF.

The V and J genes are TRBV12-3 or TRBV12-4 and TRBJ2-2, with TRBD2 matching over 9 bases. V lost 6 bases to trimming and J lost 8 bases; unmatched junction nucleotides: 4. The CDR3 covers 13 residues. The CDR3 here is CASRGSGRGELFF. The DNA of the CDR3 is TGTGCCAGCAGGGGTAGCGGGAGAGGGGAGCTGTTTTTT.

The rearrangement joins TRBV30 to TRBJ1-2; D is possibly TRBD1 (6 bases). The V gene's germline CDR1 is GTSNPN and CDR2 SVGIG (reference sequence). The CDR3 totals 14 residues. Trimming pared 3 bases from V and 8 bases from J, leaving 19 bases between. The CDR3 bases are TGTGCCTGGAGGGAAACGGGGCCAGGGGAGGGCTACACCTTC. Translated: CAWRETGPGEGYTF.